This TCR beta chain was recovered during a study of cytotoxic CD8 clonotypes in ibrutinib-treated CLL. As for the study in general: Of a cohort that held roughly eleven relapsed/refractory and around 14 treatment-naive patients, some 17 were IGHV unmutated. Treatment had run for a median about twelve months, range 6 to 36, when response samples were taken. Averaging across samples gave around 260,000 productive templates and 94,082 productive rearrangements.

Libraries were prepared by immunoSEQ multiplex PCR; TCRdb keeps only in-frame clonotypes and omits some of them. The profile shows tens of thousands of clones, over 65% of them singletons. Trimming removed 4 bases from V and 0 bases from J; junction bases left unmatched: 16. CDR3 length equals 19 residues. Germline V gene sequence: CDR1 MNHEY, CDR2 SMNVEV (reference sequence). This clone has a single count. Sample: PBMCs, taken after 24 months of ibrutinib treatment. The rearrangement joins TRBV27 to TRBJ1-2; TRBD1 agrees at 8 bases. The TCR originated in a human donor with chronic lymphocytic leukemia. The CDR3 nucleotides read TGTGCCAGCAGTTCAAGCCCTGGGACAGGAGGATTAGCTAACTATGGCTACACCTTC. Its translation: CASSSSPGTGGLANYGYTF.